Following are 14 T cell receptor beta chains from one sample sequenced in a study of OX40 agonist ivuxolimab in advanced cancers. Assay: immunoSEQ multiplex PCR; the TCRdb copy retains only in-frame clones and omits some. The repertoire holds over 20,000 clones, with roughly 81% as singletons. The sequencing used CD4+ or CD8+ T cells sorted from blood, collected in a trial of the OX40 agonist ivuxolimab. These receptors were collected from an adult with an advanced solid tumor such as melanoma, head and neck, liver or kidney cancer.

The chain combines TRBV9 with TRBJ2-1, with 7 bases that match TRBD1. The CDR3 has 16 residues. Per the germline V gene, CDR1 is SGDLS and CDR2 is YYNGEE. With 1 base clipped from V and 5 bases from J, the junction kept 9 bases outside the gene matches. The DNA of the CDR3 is TGTGCCAGCAGCGTATCGTCCGGGACAGTTCACAATGAGCAGTTCTTC. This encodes CASSVSSGTVHNEQFF.

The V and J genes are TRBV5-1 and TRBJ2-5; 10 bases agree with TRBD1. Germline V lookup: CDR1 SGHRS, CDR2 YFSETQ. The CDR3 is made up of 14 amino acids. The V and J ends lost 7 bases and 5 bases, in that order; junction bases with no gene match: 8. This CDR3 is CASVRDRGGETQYF. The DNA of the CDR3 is TGCGCCAGCGTCCGGGACAGGGGTGGGGAGACCCAGTACTTC.

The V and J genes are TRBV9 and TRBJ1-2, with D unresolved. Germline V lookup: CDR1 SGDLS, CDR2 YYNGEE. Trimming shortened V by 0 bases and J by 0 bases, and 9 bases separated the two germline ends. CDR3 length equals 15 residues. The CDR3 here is CASSVAPLSNYGYTF. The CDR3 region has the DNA TGTGCCAGCAGCGTAGCTCCGCTCTCTAACTATGGCTACACCTTC.

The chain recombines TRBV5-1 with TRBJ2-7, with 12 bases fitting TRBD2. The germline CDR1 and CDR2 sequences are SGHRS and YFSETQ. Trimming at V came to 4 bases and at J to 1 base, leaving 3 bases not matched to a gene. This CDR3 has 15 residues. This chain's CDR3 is CASSAGTSGSYEQYF. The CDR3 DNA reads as TGCGCCAGCAGCGCCGGGACTAGCGGGTCCTACGAGCAGTACTTC.

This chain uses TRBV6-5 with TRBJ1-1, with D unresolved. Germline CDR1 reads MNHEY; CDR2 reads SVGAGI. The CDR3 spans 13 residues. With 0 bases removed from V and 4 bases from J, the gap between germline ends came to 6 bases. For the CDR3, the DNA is TGTGCCAGCAGTTACTCTACGATCACTGAAGCTTTCTTT. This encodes CASSYSTITEAFF.

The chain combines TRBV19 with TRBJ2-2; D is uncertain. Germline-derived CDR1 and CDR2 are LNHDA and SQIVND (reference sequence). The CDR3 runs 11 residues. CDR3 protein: CASLVGGELFF. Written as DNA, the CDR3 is TGTGCGTCACTGGTAGGCGGGGAGCTGTTTTTT.

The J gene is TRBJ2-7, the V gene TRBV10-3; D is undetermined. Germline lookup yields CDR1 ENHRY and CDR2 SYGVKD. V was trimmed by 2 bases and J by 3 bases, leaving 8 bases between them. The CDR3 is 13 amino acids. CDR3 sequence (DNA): TGTGCCATCAGTGAGGGTCCGAGCTACGAGCAGTACTTC. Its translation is CAISEGPSYEQYF.

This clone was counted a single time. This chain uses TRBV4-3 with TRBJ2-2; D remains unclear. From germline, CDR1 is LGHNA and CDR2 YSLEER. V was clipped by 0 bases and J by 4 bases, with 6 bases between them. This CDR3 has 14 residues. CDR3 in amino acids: CASSQDSSTGELFF. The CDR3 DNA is TGCGCCAGCAGCCAAGATTCCAGCACCGGGGAGCTGTTTTTT.

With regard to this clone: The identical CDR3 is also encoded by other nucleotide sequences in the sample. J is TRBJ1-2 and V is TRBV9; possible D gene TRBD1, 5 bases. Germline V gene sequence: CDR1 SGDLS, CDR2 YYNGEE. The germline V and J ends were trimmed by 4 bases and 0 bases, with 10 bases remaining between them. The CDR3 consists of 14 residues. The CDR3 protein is CASSSGGANYGYTF. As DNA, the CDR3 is TGTGCCAGCAGCTCCGGAGGGGCTAACTATGGCTACACCTTC.

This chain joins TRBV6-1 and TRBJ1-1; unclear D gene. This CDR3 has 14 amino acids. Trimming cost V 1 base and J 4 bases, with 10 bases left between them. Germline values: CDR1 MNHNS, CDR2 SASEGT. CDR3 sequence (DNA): TGTGCCAGCAGTGAAGTCGCCTTGGGCACTGAAGCTTTCTTT. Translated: CASSEVALGTEAFF.

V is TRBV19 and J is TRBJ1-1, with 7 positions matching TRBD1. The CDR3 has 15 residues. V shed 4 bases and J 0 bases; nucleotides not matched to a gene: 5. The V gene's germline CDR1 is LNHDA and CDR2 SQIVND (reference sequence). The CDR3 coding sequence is TGTGCCAGTAGTACGGGACAGCAGATGAACACTGAAGCTTTCTTT. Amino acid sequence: CASSTGQQMNTEAFF.

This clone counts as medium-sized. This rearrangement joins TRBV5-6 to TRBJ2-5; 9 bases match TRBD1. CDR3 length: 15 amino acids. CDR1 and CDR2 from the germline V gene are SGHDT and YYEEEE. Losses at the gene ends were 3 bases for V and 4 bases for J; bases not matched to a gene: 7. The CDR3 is CASSSDTGGGETQYF. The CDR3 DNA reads TGTGCCAGCAGCTCAGATACAGGGGGCGGAGAGACCCAGTACTTC.

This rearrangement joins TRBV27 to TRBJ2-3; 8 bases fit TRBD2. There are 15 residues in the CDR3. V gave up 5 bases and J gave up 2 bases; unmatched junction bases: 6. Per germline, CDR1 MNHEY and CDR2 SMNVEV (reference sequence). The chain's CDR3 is CASSPRGGLTDTQYF. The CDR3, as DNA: TGTGCCAGCAGTCCCCGGGGGGGCCTCACAGATACGCAGTATTTT.

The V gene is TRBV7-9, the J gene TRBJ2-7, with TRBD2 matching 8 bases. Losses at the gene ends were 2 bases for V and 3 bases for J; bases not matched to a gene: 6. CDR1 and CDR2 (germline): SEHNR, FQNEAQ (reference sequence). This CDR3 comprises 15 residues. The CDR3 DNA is TGTGCCAGCAGCTTACCAAGCGGGGGCCACTACGAGCAGTACTTC. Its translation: CASSLPSGGHYEQYF.